The next 14 T cell receptor beta chains were all read from a single sample in a study of post-analysis software for immune sequencing data. Researchers reported that TCR beta cDNA libraries carried unique molecular identifiers. TCRdb reprocessed the PCR reads via MiXCR and lists one record per CDR3 protein. The repertoire holds about 400,000 distinct CDR3 sequences, approximately 38% seen once, with 10% to 15% in the top ten. Study results and limitations: Included in a set of several TRBV segments more frequent in patients than controls were TRBV5-6, TRBV5-1 and TRBV20-1.

No antigen is known for these receptors. The sequenced sample was blood. The receptors derive from a girl between 5 and 17 years old with multiple sclerosis.

The chain is built from TRBV5-1 and TRBJ2-5; 8 bases align to TRBD1. The DNA end is more similar to TRBJ2-7, so the J call may be wrong. The CDR3 runs to 13 residues. Germline-derived CDR1 and CDR2 are SGHRS and YFSETQ. CDR3 residues: CASSLDRGCEQYF. In DNA form, the CDR3 reads TGCGCCAGCAGCTTGGACAGGGGGTGCGAGCAGTACTTC.

Points on this clonotype: A junction end diverges from the germline sequence, so it may reflect a read error. This chain joins TRBV5-1 and TRBJ2-3; D remains ambiguous. The CDR3 consists of 21 residues. Germline values: CDR1 SGHRS, CDR2 YFSETQ. CDR3 amino acids: CASSLDGTPSPDGRTTNTQYF. As DNA, the CDR3 is TGCGCCAGCAGCTTGGATGGAACCCCCTCGCCGGACGGGCGGACCACAAATACGCAGTATTTT.

Worth noting for this clonotype: One end of the junction does not line up with germline, which may come from a read error. This sequence joins TRBV4-1 and TRBJ2-3; TRBD1 might be the D (6 bases). The length of the CDR3 is 16 residues. Germline-derived CDR1 and CDR2 are MGHRA and YSYEKL. CDR3 in DNA: TGCGCCAGCAGCCAAGATACAGGGCGAATGACAGGTACGCAGTATTTT. Its protein product is CASSQDTGRMTGTQYF.

CDR3 region: CRPESGRKIEQFF. The CDR3 region has the DNA TGCAGGCCCGAAAGTGGGAGGAAGATTGAGCAGTTCTTC. The rearrangement uses TRBV20-1 and TRBJ2-1; TRBD2 might be the D (6 bases). Germline values: CDR1 DFQATT, CDR2 SNEGSKA (reference sequence). The CDR3 contains 13 residues.

This sequence joins TRBV7-2 and TRBJ1-4, with 7 bases lining up with TRBD1. Germline CDR1 and CDR2: SGHTA and FQGNSA. The CDR3 totals 15 residues. Trimming removed 2 bases from V and 7 bases from J; junction bases left unmatched: 7. CDR3 bases: TGTGCCAGCAGCTTAATCGCAGGGGGGATTGAAAAACTGTTTTTT. This sequence encodes CASSLIAGGIEKLFF.

In this sample, this clonotype turned up a few times. This chain joins TRBV9 and TRBJ2-3; D may be TRBD2 (7 bases). The V gene's germline CDR1 is SGDLS and CDR2 YYNGEE. The CDR3 extends over 16 amino acids. V lost 3 bases and J lost 5, with 19 bases in between. The CDR3 protein is CASSARFAGAGDTQYF. DNA for the CDR3: TGTGCCAGCAGCGCCCGTTTCGCGGGGGCTGGAGATACGCAGTATTTT.

The CDR3 sequence: CASSHSGTEYGYTF. CDR3 bases: TGCGCCAGCAGCCATTCCGGGACGGAATATGGCTACACCTTC. This chain connects TRBV4-3 to TRBJ1-2; weak D call: TRBD1 (5 bases). Germline CDR1 LGHNA, CDR2 YSLEER. The CDR3 length is 14 residues. Trimming removed 3 bases at V and 5 bases at J, with 13 bases between.

This clonotype appeared a few times. This chain links TRBV5-1 with TRBJ2-1; tentatively, D is TRBD1 (6 bases). From germline, CDR1 is SGHRS and CDR2 YFSETQ. The CDR3 spans 16 residues. V lost 3 bases and J lost 0, with 13 bases in between. CDR3 coding DNA: TGCGCCAGCAGCTCTCCGGACAGAGACTCCTACAATGAGCAGTTCTTC. Protein: CASSSPDRDSYNEQFF.

This chain links TRBV13 with TRBJ2-5, with unresolved D. The J call could be wrong; TRBJ2-1 is a better fit for the DNA end. The germline gives CDR1 PRHDT, CDR2 FYEKMQ (reference sequence). This CDR3 comprises 15 residues. The CDR3 loop is CASSFELGQQETQFF. The CDR3 DNA sequence: TGTGCCAGCAGCTTCGAACTTGGGCAGCAAGAGACCCAGTTCTTC.

V usage is TRBV25-1 and J usage is TRBJ2-3, with TRBD2 identical over 12 bases. CDR3 length equals 15 residues. Germline values: CDR1 MGHDK, CDR2 SYGVNS. J gave up 5 bases and V 8 bases, and 8 bases lay outside the gene matches. The CDR3 protein is CASQGLAGTIDTQYF. The CDR3 DNA reads as TGTGCCAGCCAAGGACTAGCGGGGACGATAGATACGCAGTATTTT. Using reference TRBV25-1 and TRBJ2-3 for the parts outside the CDR3, the full variable domain is EADIYQTPRYLVIGTGKKITLECSQTMGHDKMYWYQQDPGMELHLIHYSYGVNSTEKGDLSSESTVSRIRTEHFPLTLESARPSHTSQYLCASQGLAGTIDTQYFGPGTRLTVL.

This clonotype has more than one count but fewer than ten. The rearrangement joins TRBV12-3 or TRBV12-4 to TRBJ2-7, with D possibly being TRBD1 or TRBD2 (6 bases each). The DNA matches TRBJ2-5 better at its end, which makes the J call doubtful. This CDR3 is 15 amino acids long. The CDR3 sequence: CASSPTLGGQETQYF. CDR3 coding DNA: TGTGCCAGCAGTCCCACCCTAGGGGGGCAGGAGACCCAGTACTTC.

The chain employs TRBV6-6 and TRBJ1-2; maybe TRBD1 (5 bases). Trimming took 5 bases from V and 3 from J, leaving 13 bases between them. The CDR3 sequence is 14 residues long. In germline, CDR1 is MNHNY, CDR2 SVGAGI (reference sequence). CDR3 sequence: CASSPPGQDYGYTF. CDR3 DNA: TGTGCCAGCAGTCCTCCGGGGCAGGACTATGGCTACACCTTC.

A few counts support this clonotype. The rearrangement links TRBV7-9 to TRBJ2-5, with 8 bases lining up with TRBD2. V lost 10 bases, J lost 4 bases, and 8 bases stayed unmatched. CDR1 and CDR2 from the germline V gene are SEHNR and FQNEAQ (reference sequence). This CDR3 is 13 amino acids long. CDR3 in DNA: TGTGCCATCCCGGGGGGGCCTGGAGAGACCCAGTACTTC. This codes for CAIPGGPGETQYF.

A few counts support this clonotype. This chain joins TRBV9 and TRBJ2-1, with 13 bases matching TRBD2. The junction had 7 bases not matched to a gene; V was cut back by 2 bases and J by 8 bases. The CDR3 totals 16 residues. CDR1 SGDLS and CDR2 YYNGEE come from the germline V gene. The CDR3 DNA is TGTGCCAGCAGCGTCACACTAGCGGGGGGGCTGGATGAGCAGTTCTTC. Residues: CASSVTLAGGLDEQFF.